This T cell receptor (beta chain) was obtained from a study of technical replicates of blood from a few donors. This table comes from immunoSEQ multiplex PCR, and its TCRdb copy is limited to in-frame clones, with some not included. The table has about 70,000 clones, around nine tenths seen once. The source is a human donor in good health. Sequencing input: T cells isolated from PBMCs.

CDR3: CASSYGGNTEAFF. CDR3 bases: TGTGCCAGCAGCTACGGGGGGAACACTGAAGCTTTCTTT. This chain links TRBV9 with TRBJ1-1, with D perhaps TRBD1 (5 bases). V was pared by 4 bases and J by 1 base, with 8 bases between. The CDR3 runs to 13 residues. Looked up from germline, CDR1 is SGDLS and CDR2 is YYNGEE.